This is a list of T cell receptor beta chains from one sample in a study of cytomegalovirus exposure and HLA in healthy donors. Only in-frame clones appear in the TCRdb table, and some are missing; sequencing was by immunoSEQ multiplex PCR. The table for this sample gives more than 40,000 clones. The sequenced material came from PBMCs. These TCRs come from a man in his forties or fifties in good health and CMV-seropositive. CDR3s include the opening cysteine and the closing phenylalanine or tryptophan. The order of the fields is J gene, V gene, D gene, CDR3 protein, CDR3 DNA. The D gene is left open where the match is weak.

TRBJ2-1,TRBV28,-,CASSLGGVDYNEQFF,TGTGCCAGCAGTTTAGGAGGGGTCGACTACAATGAGCAGTTCTTC
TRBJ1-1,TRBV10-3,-,CAINVGGNTEAFF,TGTGCCATCAACGTCGGGGGGAACACTGAAGCTTTCTTT
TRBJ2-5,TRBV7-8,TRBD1,CASSWTGSETQYF,TGTGCCAGCAGCTGGACAGGGTCGGAGACCCAGTACTTC
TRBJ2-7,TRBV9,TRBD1,CASSVHSGTGLYEQYF,TGTGCCAGCAGCGTCCACTCCGGGACAGGGTTATACGAGCAGTACTTC
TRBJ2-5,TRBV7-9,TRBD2,CASSFQREGRMKETQYF,TGTGCCAGCAGCTTCCAGCGGGAGGGCCGGATGAAGGAGACCCAGTACTTC
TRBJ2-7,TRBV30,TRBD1,CAWEKGQSWNEQYF,TGTGCCTGGGAAAAGGGACAGAGCTGGAACGAGCAGTACTTC
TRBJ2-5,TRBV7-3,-,CASSPGGGSRGETQYF,TGTGCCAGCAGCCCGGGGGGGGGCTCCAGGGGGGAGACCCAGTACTTC
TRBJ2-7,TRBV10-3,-,CAISEQDTVEEQYF,TGTGCCATCAGTGAGCAGGACACGGTGGAGGAGCAGTACTTC
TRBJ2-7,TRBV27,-,CASTSAGSVLGEQYF,TGTGCCAGCACCTCCGCGGGCTCCGTGTTAGGGGAGCAGTACTTC
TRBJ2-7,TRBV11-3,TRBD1,CASSVGTVYEQYF,TGTGCCAGCAGCGTCGGGACAGTCTACGAGCAGTACTTC
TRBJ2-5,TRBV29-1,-,CSVIKETQYF,TGCAGCGTTATCAAAGAGACCCAGTACTTC
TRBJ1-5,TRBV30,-,CAWSVGGGSQPQHF,TGTGCCTGGAGTGTAGGGGGGGGCAGTCAGCCCCAGCATTTT
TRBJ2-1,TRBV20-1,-,CSARAGNEQFF,TGCAGTGCTAGAGCGGGGAATGAGCAGTTCTTC
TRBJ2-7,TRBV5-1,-,CASSLGTPTYEQYF,TGCGCCAGCAGCCTCGGGACACCCACCTACGAGCAGTACTTC
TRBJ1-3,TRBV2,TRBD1,CASSEPKDRGLSGNTIYF,TGTGCCAGCAGTGAACCCAAGGACAGGGGGTTGTCTGGAAACACCATATATTTT
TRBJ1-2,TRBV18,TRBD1,CASSPRTGEDYGYTF,TGTGCCAGCTCACCACGGACAGGGGAGGACTATGGCTACACCTTC
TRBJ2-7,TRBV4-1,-,CASSQDQGWGASYEQYF,TGCGCCAGCAGCCAAGATCAAGGCTGGGGCGCTTCCTACGAGCAGTACTTC
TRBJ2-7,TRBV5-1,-,CASSLDRYEQYF,TGCGCCAGCAGCTTGGACAGGTACGAGCAGTACTTC
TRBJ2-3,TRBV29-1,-,CSVLLRRRGTQYF,TGCAGCGTTCTACTCAGGAGGAGGGGTACGCAGTATTTT
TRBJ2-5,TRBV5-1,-,CASRGAGGLTETQYF,TGCGCCAGCAGGGGTGCAGGAGGACTAACAGAGACCCAGTACTTC
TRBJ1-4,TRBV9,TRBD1,CASSTSGQGNEKLFF,TGTGCCAGCAGCACATCCGGACAGGGAAATGAAAAACTGTTTTTT
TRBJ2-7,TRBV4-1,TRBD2,CASSQSLAGGTYEQYF,TGCGCCAGCAGCCAGTCCCTAGCGGGGGGGACCTACGAGCAGTACTTC
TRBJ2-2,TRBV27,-,CASSAQNTGELFF,TGTGCCAGCAGTGCACAGAACACCGGGGAGCTGTTTTTT